This T cell receptor (beta chain) was documented in a study of blood T cell repertoires in COVID-19. Study as a whole: Donors in the United States, Italy and Spain gave samples during acute or convalescent COVID-19.

The authors' processing: Amplifying reference gene primers gave estimates of nucleated cell counts. Measured with immunoSEQ multiplex PCR; TCRdb has only the in-frame clones, and not every one. The V and J calls and clone size come from that table; D and trimming were worked out from the DNA. This sample yields about 250,000 clones, of which roughly 89% are seen a single time; about 2.1% belongs to the top ten. Seattle enrolled patients during active infection and tracked them longitudinally. There are 17 residues in the CDR3. Germline-derived CDR1 and CDR2 are MNHEY and SMNVEV (reference sequence). Trimming removed 6 bases from V and 0 bases from J, with 20 bases in between.

The receptor was isolated from a woman aged 55 to 70 with COVID-19, enrolled during active disease. What was sequenced was peripheral blood. The J gene is TRBJ1-2, the V gene TRBV27; the D gene is possibly TRBD1 (6 bases). This CDR3 reads CASSHLPGVLTNYGYTF. The CDR3 region has the DNA TGTGCCAGCAGCCACCTACCAGGGGTCTTGACTAACTATGGCTACACCTTC.